This paragraph reports one T cell receptor beta chain. Amplified regions were TCR beta CDR3 sequences from RNA transcripts. A set of HTBI primers served as the primers for a first-round RT-PCR of the TCR CDR3. Using its own MiXCR run on the multiplex PCR reads, TCRdb lists one record per CDR3 protein. This sample carries 50,000 to 60,000 distinct CDR3 sequences, about half of them seen once, and the ten largest clones take about a tenth. The data were obtained in a study of T cells in Graves' hyperthyroidism and ophthalmopathy. Each diagnosis drew on symptoms, thyroxine, TRAb, thyroid ultrasound and orbital computed tomography findings. This CDR3 has 15 amino acids. Trimming cost V 5 bases and J 0 bases; bases outside gene matches: 3. Germline V gene data show CDR1 as SGHRS and CDR2 as YFSETQ.

This TCR derives from a woman aged 45-59 years with Graves' ophthalmopathy. The chain combines TRBV5-1 with TRBJ2-5; 11 positions match TRBD1. The sequencing input was blood. The CDR3 coding sequence is TGCGCCAGCAGGGGGGACAGGGGGTACCAAGAGACCCAGTACTTC. This sequence encodes CASRGDRGYQETQYF.